The present entry profiles one TCR beta chain with its context. Each CDR3 protein is one row after TCRdb ran MiXCR on the 5' RACE reads. The sample includes about 160,000 distinct CDR3 sequences, about 16% of them seen just once. The source of the sample is a study of CD8 T cells in ankylosing spondylitis. Between the trimmed V and J ends, which lost 6 bases and 7 bases, there was a span of 19 bases. The length of the CDR3 is 15 residues. CDR1 and CDR2 (germline): SGHTA, FQGNSA. V gene TRBV7-2 combines with J gene TRBJ2-1, with D perhaps TRBD2 (6 bases). This clonotype was sampled from a male donor with ankylosing spondylitis or in good health (not recorded which). Sequences were obtained from blood, either unsorted or a sorted T cell fraction (not recorded which). The CDR3 nucleotides read TGTGCCAGCAGAAAACCGGGACTGAGACTTAATGAGCAGTTCTTC. Its protein is CASRKPGLRLNEQFF.